This T cell receptor (beta chain) originates from a study of cytomegalovirus exposure and HLA in healthy donors. Study-wide results and caveats: There were a few CMV-associated chains whose specificity for CMV antigens was confirmed in vitro. About 87% or about 30% of the time was how often most TCR beta V segments were productive, according to an earlier analysis. Cytomegalovirus association was listed for roughly 160 TCR beta chains.

Details on this clone: As yet, its antigen is unknown.

Primers: 60 Vbeta forward and 13 Jbeta reverse. Some clones are missing from TCRdb's copy, which holds only in-frame ones; the method was immunoSEQ multiplex PCR. Its listing shows about 67,000 clones. The sequence derives from a woman aged 30 to 39 in good health and CMV-seronegative. Sequenced input: PBMCs.

CDR3: CASSPTYSPEGAQHF. CDR3 nucleotides: TGTGCCAGCAGCCCAACCTATAGTCCAGAGGGAGCCCAGCATTTT. The chain has TRBV6-5 and TRBJ1-5; no reliable D call. Germline CDR1 is MNHEY and CDR2 is SVGAGI. The CDR3 spans 15 residues. The V end lost 6 bases, the J end lost 11 bases, and 23 bases lay between the germline ends.